Below, 8 T cell receptor beta chains from the same sample are listed, as sequenced in a study of T cell changes during pregnancy in multiple sclerosis. The assay was immunoSEQ multiplex PCR, and TCRdb's table has in-frame clones only and misses some. Seen here are fewer than 45,000 clones, about 90% observed once, and the top ten hold 9% to 10%. The sample here was CD8+ T cells from peripheral blood mononuclear cells, taken in the first trimester of pregnancy. These TCRs come from a female donor with multiple sclerosis, enrolled in a pregnancy study.

The rearrangement uses TRBV9 and TRBJ1-3; perhaps TRBD1 as D (5 bases). V lost 4 bases and J 2 bases, leaving 10 bases between the germline ends. In germline, CDR1 is SGDLS, CDR2 YYNGEE. This CDR3 has 14 amino acids. CDR3 in amino acids: CASSSQGAGNTIYF. The CDR3 DNA sequence: TGTGCCAGCAGCAGCCAGGGCGCTGGAAACACCATATATTTT.

The chain combines TRBV19 with TRBJ2-2, with D tentatively TRBD2 (8 bases). V lost 7 bases and J lost 2, with 23 bases in between. Germline CDR1 reads LNHDA; CDR2 reads SQIVND (reference sequence). The CDR3 is 18 amino acids. The CDR3 nucleotides read TGTGCCAGTATCGGGAGGGACAGACAACTTGGAAACACCGGGGAGCTGTTTTTT. This codes for CASIGRDRQLGNTGELFF.

This chain joins TRBV18 and TRBJ2-2; 8 bases are a match to TRBD1. The CDR3 sequence is 15 residues long. The V segment lost 2 bases and the J segment 6 bases; nucleotides outside the gene matches: 5. Germline V gene lookup returns CDR1 KGHSH and CDR2 LQKENI. DNA of the CDR3: TGTGCCAGCTCACCAGCCGGACAGGGACCCGGGGAGCTGTTTTTT. Translated, it gives CASSPAGQGPGELFF. The full variable domain, rest sourced from reference TRBV18 and TRBJ2-2, is NAGVMQNPRHLVRRRGQEARLRCSPMKGHSHVYWYRQLPEEGLKFMVYLQKENIIDESGMPKERFSAEFPKEGPSILRIQQVVRGDSAAYFCASSPAGQGPGELFFGEGSRLTVL.

V and J are TRBV5-1 and TRBJ1-5; 7 nucleotides align to TRBD1. The CDR3 runs 19 residues. Losses at the gene ends were 0 bases for V and 0 bases for J; bases not matched to a gene: 12. The germline V gene encodes CDR1 SGHRS and CDR2 YFSETQ. CDR3 sequence: CASSLATGTAVNSNQPQHF. The CDR3, as DNA: TGCGCCAGCAGCTTGGCCACCGGGACAGCCGTTAATAGCAATCAGCCCCAGCATTTT.

The chain is built from TRBV27 and TRBJ1-5, with D perhaps TRBD1 (5 bases). Germline V gene lookup returns CDR1 MNHEY and CDR2 SMNVEV (reference sequence). CDR3 length: 13 amino acids. V gave up 3 bases and J gave up 9 bases, with 12 bases separating them. Here the CDR3 DNA reads TGTGCCAGCAGTTTGACAGCCCAATGGCCCCAGCATTTT. Translated: CASSLTAQWPQHF.

J is TRBJ2-7 and V is TRBV14, with D tentatively TRBD2 (5 bases). The V and J ends lost 0 bases and 6 bases respectively, with 21 bases between them. This CDR3 spans 17 amino acids. CDR1 is SGHDN and CDR2 is FVKESK in the germline V gene. This CDR3 is CASSQDHVTDARGEQYF. CDR3 nucleotide sequence: TGTGCCAGCAGCCAAGACCACGTGACGGATGCCCGGGGCGAGCAGTACTTC. Together with reference TRBV14 and TRBJ2-7, the CDR3 gives the full variable domain: EAGVTQFPSHSVIEKGQTVTLRCDPISGHDNLYWYRRVMGKEIKFLLHFVKESKQDESGMPNNRFLAERTGGTYSTLKVQPAELEDSGVYFCASSQDHVTDARGEQYFGPGTRLTVT.

The chain couples TRBV27 to TRBJ2-5, with TRBD2 matching 11 bases. This CDR3 has 15 residues. Per the germline V gene, CDR1 is MNHEY and CDR2 is SMNVEV (reference sequence). Unmatched junction bases numbered 5, after V lost 4 bases and J lost 4 bases. The CDR3 region has the DNA TGTGCCAGCAGTTCCCTAGCGGGGGGCCTAGAGACCCAGTACTTC. Its protein product is CASSSLAGGLETQYF.

This chain joins TRBV30 and TRBJ1-4; TRBD1 matches 10 bases. Germline values: CDR1 GTSNPN, CDR2 SVGIG (reference sequence). After removal of 7 bases from V and 4 bases from J, the junction contained 3 bases not matched to a gene. The CDR3 runs to 13 residues. The CDR3 sequence is CASGTGDNEKLFF. In nucleotides, the CDR3 is TGTGCCTCGGGGACAGGGGATAATGAAAAACTGTTTTTT.